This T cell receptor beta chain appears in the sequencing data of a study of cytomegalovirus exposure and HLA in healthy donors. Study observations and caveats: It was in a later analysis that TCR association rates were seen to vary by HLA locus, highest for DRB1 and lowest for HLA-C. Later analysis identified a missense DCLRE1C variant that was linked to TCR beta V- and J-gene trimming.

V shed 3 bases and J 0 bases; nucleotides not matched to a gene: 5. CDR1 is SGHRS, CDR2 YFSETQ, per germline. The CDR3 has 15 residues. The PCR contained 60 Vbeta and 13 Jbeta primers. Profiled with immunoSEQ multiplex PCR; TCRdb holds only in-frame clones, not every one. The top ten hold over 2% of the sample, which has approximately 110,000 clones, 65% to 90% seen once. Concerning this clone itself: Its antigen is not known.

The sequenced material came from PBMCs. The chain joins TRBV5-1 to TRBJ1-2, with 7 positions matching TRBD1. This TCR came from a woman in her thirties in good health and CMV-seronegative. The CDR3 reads CASSSMTGSNYGYTF. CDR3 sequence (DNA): TGCGCCAGCAGCTCCATGACAGGGTCTAACTATGGCTACACCTTC.